This T cell receptor beta chain comes out of a study of blood T cells in healthy people across ages. Regarding the study as a whole: In older individuals, TCR beta diversity per million T cells was lower, falling roughly linearly with age. Relative to aged donors, long-lived donors carried more naive CD4+ cells and displayed higher diversity.

To note about this clonotype: Its cognate antigen is unknown.

Primed by a sample-barcoded 5' primer and a J-beta primer mix, a second PCR proceeded for roughly 6 to 12 cycles. TCRdb analysed the 5' RACE reads with MiXCR anew, one entry per CDR3 protein. The sample lists around 1,000,000 distinct CDR3 sequences; 20% to 25% were seen once. The CDR3 sequence is 13 residues long. V was shortened by 0 bases and J by 6 bases, with 6 bases between the two germline ends. Germline V lookup: CDR1 SGHRS, CDR2 YFSETQ. These same data were also listed under a study on T cells of mothers and their children. That work states: A few healthy Caucasian mothers gave samples, and so did their six children. Persistent microchimeric T cell clones were not found at ~100 per million sensitivity.

The chain recombines TRBV5-1 with TRBJ1-4; D gene unclear. The clonotype comes from a girl aged 2-10 years in good health. The sample was blood. CDR3 amino acids: CASSLGGYEKLFF. CDR3 bases: TGCGCCAGCAGCTTGGGCGGGTATGAAAAACTGTTTTTT. Complete variable domain (other parts from reference TRBV5-1 and TRBJ1-4): KAGVTQTPRYLIKTRGQQVTLSCSPISGHRSVSWYQQTPGQGLQFLFEYFSETQRNKGNFPGRFSGRQFSNSRSEMNVSTLELGDSALYLCASSLGGYEKLFFGSGTQLSVL.